This paragraph reports one TCR beta chain. Its antigen is still unknown. TCRdb passed the 5' RACE reads through MiXCR, listing each CDR3 protein once. Found here are some 220,000 distinct CDR3 sequences, approximately 3% of them singletons; the top ten hold 3.2%. This sample is part of a study of T cells after yellow fever vaccination. Study-level points and caveats: Primary-vaccination clones mostly resurfaced post-booster (around 95% CD4, approximately 87% CD8).

The CDR3 totals 21 residues. Germline V CDR1 and CDR2: KGHSH, LQKENI. The V segment lost 0 bases and the J segment 1 base; nucleotides outside the gene matches: 15. The sample was CD4+ T cells sorted from PBMCs, taken 10 days after the yellow fever booster vaccination. The chain recombines TRBV18 with TRBJ2-4; 10 bases agree with TRBD1. The source is a man between 18 and 29 years old who received the YFV17D yellow fever vaccine. CDR3 coding DNA: TGTGCCAGCTCACCACCCAAAACCGGGACAGGGGAGGGTCATGCCAAAAACATTCAGTACTTC. Its protein is CASSPPKTGTGEGHAKNIQYF.